This TCR beta chain was observed in a study of blood T cell repertoires in COVID-19. Recruits, aged 18 to 89 years, lived in some 25 US areas. Cohort placement rested on clinical history that participants reported themselves. Two negative PCRs, clearance, or symptom resolution characterized the recovered Cohort 3 donors. Germline CDR1 and CDR2: SEHNR and FQNEAQ (reference sequence). The CDR3 contains 14 residues. Trimming removed 1 base from V and 3 bases from J, with 6 bases in between. Original processing methods: Estimated nucleated cell counts came from reference gene primer amplification. Sequencing was performed with immunoSEQ multiplex PCR; in TCRdb, only in-frame clones are kept and a portion is missing. From that table come the V and J calls and clone size; the DNA was used to work out D and trimming. Of about 170,000 clones detected, roughly 90% appear once; the ten largest clones hold about 0.77%.

The gene calls are TRBV7-9 and TRBJ1-4; no clear D gene. The sequencing input was PBMCs or T cells enriched from blood (not recorded which). The TCR was taken from a woman aged 18 to 35 who had recovered from COVID-19. CDR3: CASSLGRSNEKLFF. CDR3 nucleotide sequence: TGTGCCAGCAGCTTAGGCAGGTCTAATGAAAAACTGTTTTTT.